This TCR beta chain was identified in a study of Ad26.COV2.S vaccination and SARS-CoV-2 variants. The study's findings and limits: Non-spike TCR breadth was similar in vaccine and placebo recipients.

On this clone: The antigen remains undetermined.

Repertoires were generated with immunoSEQ multiplex PCR, while TCRdb's copy carries only in-frame clones and drops some. The sample includes 330,000 or so clones, roughly nine tenths of them seen just once. Treatment noted: roughly 19 received Ad26.COV2.S at low or high dose, single or two shots; several received placebo; per-sample allocation not given. Each sample was drawn 63 days after the first injection (of vaccine or placebo). This receptor was identified in a person between 18 and 60 years old who received the Ad26.COV2.S COVID-19 vaccine or a placebo. Sequencing used peripheral blood, obtained in a trial of Ad26.COV2.S vaccine versus placebo.

DNA of the CDR3: TGTGCCAGCAGCTTAGAGGGGGGGAGCCCCTACGAGCAGTACTTC. Translating gives CASSLEGGSPYEQYF. This chain joins TRBV7-2 and TRBJ2-7; D might be TRBD2 (7 bases). CDR3 size: 15 residues. The V and J ends lost 1 base and 2 bases respectively, with 12 bases between them. Germline lookup yields CDR1 SGHTA and CDR2 FQGNSA.